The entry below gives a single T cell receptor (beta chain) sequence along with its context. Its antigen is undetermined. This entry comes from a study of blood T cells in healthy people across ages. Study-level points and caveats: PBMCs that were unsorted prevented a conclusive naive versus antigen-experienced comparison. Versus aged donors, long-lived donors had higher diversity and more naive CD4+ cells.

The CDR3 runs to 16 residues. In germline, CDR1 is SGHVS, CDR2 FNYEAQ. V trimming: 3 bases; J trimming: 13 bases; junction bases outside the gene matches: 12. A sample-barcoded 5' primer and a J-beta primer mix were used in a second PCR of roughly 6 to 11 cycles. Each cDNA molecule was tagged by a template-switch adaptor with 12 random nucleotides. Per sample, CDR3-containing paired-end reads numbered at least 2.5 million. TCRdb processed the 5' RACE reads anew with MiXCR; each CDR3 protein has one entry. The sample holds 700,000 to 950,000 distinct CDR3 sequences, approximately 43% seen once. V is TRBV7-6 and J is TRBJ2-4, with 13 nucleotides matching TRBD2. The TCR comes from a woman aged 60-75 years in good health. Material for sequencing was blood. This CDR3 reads CASSLGLAGTRGEQYF. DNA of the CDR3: TGTGCCAGCAGCTTGGGACTAGCGGGGACTAGGGGGGAACAGTACTTC.